The 17 T cell receptor beta chains reported below all come from one sample, sequenced in a study of T cell repertoires in cytomegalovirus infection. A single record per CDR3 protein comes from TCRdb applying MiXCR to the reads. Of a few hundred thousand distinct CDR3 sequences in the sample, 42% are singletons; the top ten hold around two fifths. For these receptors, no antigen is known. Sequencing used cultured PBMCs, obtained from culture after CMV antigen stimulation. These receptors were obtained from a human donor in good health (CMV status not recorded). Some clones in this sample may be carry-over from other donors' samples.

A few counts support this clonotype. The chain recombines TRBV7-2 with TRBJ1-3; D remains unclear. The V gene's germline CDR1 is SGHTA and CDR2 FQGNSA. Trimming took 3 bases from V and 0 from J, leaving 9 bases between them. This CDR3 is 15 amino acids long. Here the CDR3 DNA reads TGTGCCAGCAGCTTGAGGCCTCTCTCTGGAAACACCATATATTTT. Translation gives CASSLRPLSGNTIYF.

The rearrangement uses TRBV6-5 and TRBJ1-1, with D possibly matching TRBD1 (5 bases). V dropped 8 bases and J dropped 3 bases, with 13 bases sitting between them. This CDR3 is 13 amino acids long. From germline, CDR1 is MNHEY and CDR2 SVGAGI. The CDR3 DNA sequence: TGTGCCAGCGGGATCGCGGGGGACACTGAAGCTTTCTTT. Amino acids: CASGIAGDTEAFF.

This clonotype was seen a single time. This rearrangement joins TRBV7-2 to TRBJ1-2; D gene uncertain. The CDR3 has 13 amino acids. V dropped 5 bases and J dropped 6 bases, with 13 bases sitting between them. CDR1 and CDR2 from the germline V gene are SGHTA and FQGNSA. CDR3 sequence: CASSPEGNNGYTF. CDR3 DNA: TGTGCCAGCAGCCCTGAGGGAAACAATGGCTACACCTTC.

The rearrangement links TRBV6-8 to TRBJ2-3, with D unresolved. V shed 0 bases and J shed 4 bases, with 8 bases lying between them. The germline V gene encodes CDR1 MNHGY and CDR2 SAAAGT. This CDR3 is built from 14 residues. In DNA, the CDR3 is TGTGCCAGCAGTTACTCGAGTAAGGCAGATACGCAGTATTTT. Amino acids: CASSYSSKADTQYF.

This clonotype was picked up one time. The CDR3 reads CAIRGAGEVRGYTF. Here the CDR3 DNA reads TGTGCCATCAGGGGAGCAGGGGAAGTTCGTGGCTACACCTTC. The V and J genes are TRBV10-3 and TRBJ1-2; possibly TRBD1 for D (6 bases). The CDR3 totals 14 residues. V was pared by 6 bases and J by 7 bases, with 18 bases between. Germline V gene sequence: CDR1 ENHRY, CDR2 SYGVKD.

The chain combines TRBV6-2 or TRBV6-3 with TRBJ1-4; no clear D. The CDR3 has 17 residues. CDR1 and CDR2 from the germline V gene are MNHEY and SVGEGT. The V end was cut by 2 bases, the J end by 0 bases, with 13 bases between. CDR3 region: CASSYRQDAATNEKLFF. The CDR3 nucleotides read TGTGCCAGCAGTTACCGGCAGGACGCTGCAACTAATGAAAAACTGTTTTTT.

This clonotype was observed a handful of times. The V gene is TRBV7-2, the J gene TRBJ1-1, with 7 bases aligning to TRBD1. The CDR3 runs to 14 residues. Unmatched junction bases numbered 8, after V lost 5 bases and J lost 5 bases. Germline V gives CDR1 SGHTA, CDR2 FQGNSA. The CDR3 here is CASSTRDSFTEAFF. The CDR3 DNA follows: TGTGCCAGCAGCACCCGGGACAGTTTTACTGAAGCTTTCTTT.

The V call is TRBV28, the J call TRBJ2-1; 10 nucleotides agree with TRBD1. CDR3 length equals 15 residues. Losses at the gene ends were 5 bases for V and 4 bases for J; bases not matched to a gene: 5. Per the germline V gene, CDR1 is MDHEN and CDR2 is SYDVKM. The CDR3 DNA reads TGTGCCAGCAGTCCCCGGGACAGGGGTTACAATGAGCAGTTCTTC. It yields the protein CASSPRDRGYNEQFF.

The chain employs TRBV20-1 and TRBJ2-3, with 8 bases aligning to TRBD1. Germline V gives CDR1 DFQATT, CDR2 SNEGSKA (reference sequence). The CDR3 totals 12 residues. The V and J ends lost 7 bases and 2 bases, in that order; junction bases with no gene match: 2. The CDR3 DNA reads TGCAGTGGGGACAGGTCCACAGATACGCAGTATTTT. This translates into CSGDRSTDTQYF.

The V gene is TRBV20-1, the J gene TRBJ1-2; TRBD1 is a possible D gene (6 bases). The germline CDR1 and CDR2 sequences are DFQATT and SNEGSKA (reference sequence). Trimming cost V 5 bases and J 6 bases, with 16 bases left between them. There are 13 residues in the CDR3. The CDR3 loop is CSASKDSNDGYTF. For the CDR3, the DNA is TGCAGTGCTTCCAAGGACAGCAACGATGGCTACACCTTC.

This clonotype was picked up a small number of times. J is TRBJ1-2 and V is TRBV6-1; no reliable D call. The germline V gene encodes CDR1 MNHNS and CDR2 SASEGT. CDR3 length: 15 amino acids. V was shortened by 5 bases and J by 4 bases, with 17 bases between the two germline ends. This CDR3 reads CASSTEFLVSYGYTF. The CDR3 nucleotides read TGTGCCAGCAGTACAGAGTTCCTTGTTTCCTATGGCTACACCTTC.

This clonotype has more than one count but fewer than ten. The chain uses TRBV11-2 and TRBJ1-2; 8 nucleotides agree with TRBD1. V lost 3 bases to trimming and J lost 7 bases; unmatched junction nucleotides: 4. Germline lookup yields CDR1 SGHAT and CDR2 FQNNGV. The CDR3 loop spans 13 amino acids. CDR3 amino acids: CASSFRTGFGYTF. The CDR3 DNA reads as TGTGCCAGCAGCTTCCGGACAGGGTTTGGCTACACCTTC.

This clonotype came up a few times. The V and J genes are TRBV5-1 and TRBJ2-2; 7 bases are shared with TRBD1. Germline trimming cut 7 bases from V and 6 bases from J; bases unmatched to any gene: 6. CDR1 and CDR2 (germline): SGHRS, YFSETQ. The CDR3 covers 13 residues. As DNA, the CDR3 is TGCGCCAGCCGGGACAGTAACGCCGGGGAGCTGTTTTTT. It codes for CASRDSNAGELFF.

This chain uses TRBV12-3 or TRBV12-4 with TRBJ1-2, with TRBD1 matching 11 bases. This CDR3 has 14 amino acids. Unmatched junction bases numbered 6, after V lost 8 bases and J lost 4 bases. The DNA of the CDR3 is TGTGCCAGCGGCAGGACAGGGGGCGCCTATGGCTACACCTTC. It translates to CASGRTGGAYGYTF.

This chain joins TRBV14 and TRBJ2-2; D perhaps matches TRBD1 (6 bases). This CDR3 comprises 16 residues. The germline V gene encodes CDR1 SGHDN and CDR2 FVKESK. V was clipped by 3 bases and J by 1 base, with 12 bases between them. CDR3 nucleotide sequence: TGTGCCAGCAGCCATAGTCGGGGACAGAACACCGGGGAGCTGTTTTTT. It codes for CASSHSRGQNTGELFF.

This clonotype appeared a few times. The V call is TRBV6-6, the J call TRBJ2-1; 7 bases fit TRBD1. The CDR3 is 13 amino acids. Germline loops: CDR1 MNHNY, CDR2 SVGAGI (reference sequence). The J segment lost 10 bases and the V segment lost 5 bases, leaving 8 bases of the junction unmatched. CDR3 sequence (DNA): TGTGCCAGCAGTCCCCGGACAGGTCGCGAGCAGTTCTTC. Amino acids: CASSPRTGREQFF.

The V gene is TRBV7-2, the J gene TRBJ2-5; no definite D call. Germline lookup yields CDR1 SGHTA and CDR2 FQGNSA. This CDR3 contains 15 residues. The V end lost 3 bases, the J end lost 4 bases, and 15 bases lay between the germline ends. The CDR3 protein is CASSFFGPLGETQYF. The CDR3 nucleotides read TGTGCCAGCAGCTTTTTTGGACCCCTTGGAGAGACCCAGTACTTC.